This TCR beta chain was found in a study of identical twins. Study results and limitations: Fewer insertions characterized abundant cord blood beta clonotypes, whereas memory repertoires showed none.

The V end was cut by 6 bases, the J end by 7 bases, with 11 bases between. Germline CDR1 and CDR2: MNHEY and SMNVEV (reference sequence). The length of the CDR3 is 12 residues. About this clonotype: The antigen is not known.

The donors were all healthy and Caucasian. After template switching added a universal primer site, the resulting cDNA carried unique molecular identifiers. Each CDR3 protein is one row after TCRdb ran MiXCR on the 5' RACE reads. The table has over 550,000 distinct CDR3 sequences, around 7.4% seen once. The data also belong to a second study, concerning yellow fever vaccine responses in identical twins. In that study: Twins' vaccine T cell responses were reported to seem partly convergent and partly personalized.

Sequenced material: PBMCs. The chain links TRBV27 to TRBJ2-3, with TRBD2 as a possible D gene (5 bases). This sequence was found in a woman aged 18-29 years in good health. CDR3 amino acids: CASRPTKYTQYF. CDR3 DNA: TGTGCCAGCAGGCCGACTAAATATACGCAGTATTTT.